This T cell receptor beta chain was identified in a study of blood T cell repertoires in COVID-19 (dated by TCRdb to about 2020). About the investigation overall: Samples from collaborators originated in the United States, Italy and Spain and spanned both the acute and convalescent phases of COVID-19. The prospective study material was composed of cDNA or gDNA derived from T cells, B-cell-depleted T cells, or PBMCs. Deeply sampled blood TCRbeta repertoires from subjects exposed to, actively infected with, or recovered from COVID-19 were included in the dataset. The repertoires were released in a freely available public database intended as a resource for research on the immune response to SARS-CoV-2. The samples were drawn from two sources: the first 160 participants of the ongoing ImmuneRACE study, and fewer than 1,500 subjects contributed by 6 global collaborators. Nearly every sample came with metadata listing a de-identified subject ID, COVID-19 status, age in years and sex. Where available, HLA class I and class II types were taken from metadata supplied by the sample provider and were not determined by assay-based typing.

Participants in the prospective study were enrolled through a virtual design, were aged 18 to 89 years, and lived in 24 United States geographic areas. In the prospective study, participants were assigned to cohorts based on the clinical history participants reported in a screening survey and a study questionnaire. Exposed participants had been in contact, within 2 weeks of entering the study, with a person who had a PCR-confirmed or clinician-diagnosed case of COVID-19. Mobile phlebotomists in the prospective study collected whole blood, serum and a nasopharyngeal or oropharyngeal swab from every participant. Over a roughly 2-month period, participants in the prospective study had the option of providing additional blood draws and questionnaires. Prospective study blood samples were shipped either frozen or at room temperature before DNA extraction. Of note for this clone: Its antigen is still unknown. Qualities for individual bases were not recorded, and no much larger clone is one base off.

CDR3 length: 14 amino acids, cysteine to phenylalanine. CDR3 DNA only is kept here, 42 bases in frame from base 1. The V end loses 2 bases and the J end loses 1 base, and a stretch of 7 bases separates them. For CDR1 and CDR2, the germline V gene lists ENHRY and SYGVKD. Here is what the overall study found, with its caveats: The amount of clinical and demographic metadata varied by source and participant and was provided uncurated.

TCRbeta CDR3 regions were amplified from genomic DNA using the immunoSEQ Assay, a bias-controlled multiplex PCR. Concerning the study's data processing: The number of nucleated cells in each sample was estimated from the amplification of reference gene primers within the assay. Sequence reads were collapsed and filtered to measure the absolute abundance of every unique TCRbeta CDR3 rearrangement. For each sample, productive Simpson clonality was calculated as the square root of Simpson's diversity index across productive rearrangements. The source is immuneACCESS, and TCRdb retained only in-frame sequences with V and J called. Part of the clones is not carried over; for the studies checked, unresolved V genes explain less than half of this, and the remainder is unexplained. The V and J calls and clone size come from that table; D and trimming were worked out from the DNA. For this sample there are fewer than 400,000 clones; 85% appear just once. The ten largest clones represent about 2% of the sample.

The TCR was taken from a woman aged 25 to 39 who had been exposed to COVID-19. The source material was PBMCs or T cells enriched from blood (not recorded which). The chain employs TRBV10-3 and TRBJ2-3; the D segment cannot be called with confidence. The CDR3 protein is CAISETMGTDTQYF. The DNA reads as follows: TGTGCCATCAGTGAGACTATGGGCACAGATACGCAGTATTTT.